This T cell receptor beta chain was sequenced in a study of T cells after yellow fever vaccination. TCRdb fed the 5' RACE reads into MiXCR, producing one record per CDR3 protein. The profile covers 200,000 to 300,000 distinct CDR3 sequences, with approximately 6.3% appearing a single time and about 0.95% taken by the ten largest. The material was CD4+ T cells sorted from PBMCs, obtained on the day of the yellow fever booster vaccination. The origin of this receptor is a man aged 25-40 years who received the YFV17D yellow fever vaccine.

CDR3 in amino acids: CASRREAEAFF. The CDR3 region has the DNA TGTGCCAGCAGGAGAGAGGCTGAAGCTTTCTTT. The chain uses TRBV12-3 or TRBV12-4 and TRBJ1-1, with no clear D. V dropped 6 bases and J dropped 6 bases, with 8 bases sitting between them. The CDR3 covers 11 residues.